This passage covers 25 T cell receptor beta chains from one sample sequenced in a study of blood T cell repertoires in COVID-19 (dated by TCRdb to the early 2020s). Libraries came from the immunoSEQ multiplex PCR assay. TCRdb re-hosts the immuneACCESS table, in-frame sequences only. Its copies lack some clones; in the studies checked, an unresolved V gene accounts for under half of them, and the cause for the rest is not known. The sample table holds a few hundred thousand clones, of which 82% were seen once. In total, the top ten clones hold around 3.2% of the sample. Sequences were obtained from peripheral blood. The receptors derive from a woman aged 18-35 years with acute or convalescent COVID-19.

This clone was recorded many times. The chain employs TRBV27 and TRBJ2-3; TRBD1 matches 7 bases. This CDR3 spans 14 amino acids. The germline V gene has CDR1 MNHEY and CDR2 SMNVEV (reference sequence). With V trimmed by 5 bases and J by 2 bases, 4 bases remained unmatched. The CDR3 bases are TGTGCCAGCAGTCTTGGACAGGACACAGATACGCAGTATTTT. The encoded protein is CASSLGQDTDTQYF.

This chain joins TRBV28 and TRBJ1-2; the match to TRBD1 covers 7 bases. The CDR3 is 12 residues long. Looked up from germline, CDR1 is MDHEN and CDR2 is SYDVKM. With 11 bases clipped from V and 0 bases from J, the junction kept 3 bases outside the gene matches. CDR3 sequence (DNA): TGTGCCGGAGGGACAGCTAACTATGGCTACACCTTC. It is translated as CAGGTANYGYTF.

CDR3 sequence (DNA): TGTGCCAGTAGTCCCTCTTCGAGCTCCTATAATTCACCCCTCCACTTT. Protein product: CASSPSSSSYNSPLHF. The V and J genes are TRBV19 and TRBJ1-6; D uncertain. CDR1 is LNHDA, CDR2 SQIVND, per germline (reference sequence). V shed 5 bases and J shed 0 bases, with 11 bases lying between them. The CDR3 covers 16 residues.

CDR3 nucleotide sequence: TGTGCCAGCAGCCGCTTCGGGAAGGGTAGCGAGCAGTACTTC. As protein: CASSRFGKGSEQYF. The chain is built from TRBV3-1 (or the pseudogene TRBV3-2) and TRBJ2-7, with TRBD2 as a possible D gene (5 bases). The CDR3 has 14 amino acids. In germline, CDR1 is LGHDT, CDR2 YNNKEL (reference sequence). V was cut by 4 bases and J by 6 bases, with 16 bases left in between.

This chain links TRBV30 with TRBJ2-7; tentative D call: TRBD2 (6 bases). Germline assignment: CDR1 GTSNPN and CDR2 SVGIG (reference sequence). The CDR3 is 15 residues long. Trimming removed 0 bases at V and 5 bases at J, with 17 bases between. The CDR3 loop is CAWSVWAAGSDEQYF. The CDR3 nucleotides read TGTGCCTGGAGTGTATGGGCGGCGGGGTCGGACGAGCAGTACTTC. Variable domain in full (rest from reference TRBV30 and TRBJ2-7): SQTIHQWPATLVQPVGSPLSLECTVEGTSNPNLYWYRQAAGRGLQLLFYSVGIGQISSEVPQNLSASRPQDRQFILSSKKLLLSDSGFYLCAWSVWAAGSDEQYFGPGTRLTVT.

This chain joins TRBV5-1 and TRBJ2-3, with 9 bases that match TRBD1. CDR1 is SGHRS, CDR2 YFSETQ, per germline. The CDR3 totals 24 residues. The V gene end was trimmed by 2 bases and the J gene end by 0 bases; junction bases not matched to a gene: 28. The CDR3 sequence is CASSFYRDRVFAGQRGPSTDTQYF. As DNA, the CDR3 is TGCGCCAGCAGCTTTTACCGGGACAGGGTTTTTGCGGGACAGAGAGGGCCGAGCACAGATACGCAGTATTTT.

This chain joins TRBV5-1 and TRBJ1-6, with 7 positions matching TRBD1. In germline, CDR1 is SGHRS, CDR2 YFSETQ. There are 14 residues in the CDR3. V shed 4 bases and J 5 bases; nucleotides not matched to a gene: 3. The chain's CDR3 is CASSLGQNNSPLHF. The CDR3 nucleotides read TGCGCCAGCAGCCTGGGACAGAATAATTCACCCCTCCACTTT. Full variable domain (remainder filled in from reference TRBV5-1 and TRBJ1-6): KAGVTQTPRYLIKTRGQQVTLSCSPISGHRSVSWYQQTPGQGLQFLFEYFSETQRNKGNFPGRFSGRQFSNSRSEMNVSTLELGDSALYLCASSLGQNNSPLHFGNGTRLTVT.

The chain couples TRBV2 to TRBJ2-1; 7 bases agree with TRBD2. V was pared by 5 bases and J by 12 bases, with 10 bases of the junction left unmatched. Germline assignment: CDR1 SNHLY and CDR2 FYNNEI. This CDR3 spans 13 amino acids. The CDR3 is CASSYPGTMGQFF. The CDR3 DNA is TGTGCCAGCAGTTATCCCGGGACTATGGGGCAGTTCTTC.

The rearrangement uses TRBV14 and TRBJ2-1, with D maybe TRBD1 (6 bases). V shed 4 bases and J shed 4 bases, with 14 bases lying between them. The CDR3 has 15 amino acids. From germline, CDR1 is SGHDN and CDR2 FVKESK. The CDR3 nucleotides are TGTGCCAGCAGCCGGGGGCGGCAGATTTACAATGAGCAGTTCTTC. Protein sequence: CASSRGRQIYNEQFF.

The J gene is TRBJ2-3, the V gene TRBV30; tentative D call: TRBD1 (6 bases). V was trimmed by 0 bases and J by 1 base, leaving 8 bases between them. CDR1 and CDR2 (germline): GTSNPN, SVGIG (reference sequence). This CDR3 has 14 residues. CDR3 sequence: CAWSVGAGTDTQYF. The CDR3, as DNA: TGTGCCTGGAGTGTGGGGGCCGGCACAGATACGCAGTATTTT.

The genes are TRBV7-8 and TRBJ2-2; D perhaps matches TRBD2 (6 bases). Germline-derived CDR1 and CDR2 are SGHVS and FQNEAQ. This CDR3 region has 15 residues. V was pared by 5 bases and J by 0 bases, with 10 bases between. CDR3 loop: CASSRRDSNTGELFF. CDR3 nucleotides: TGTGCCAGCAGCCGCCGGGACTCGAACACCGGGGAGCTGTTTTTT.

J is TRBJ1-4 and V is TRBV18; no firm D call. The CDR3 is 15 amino acids. V lost 4 bases and J 11 bases, leaving 20 bases between the germline ends. The germline CDR1 and CDR2 sequences are KGHSH and LQKENI. The CDR3 sequence: CASSQTDFQEWKLFF. CDR3 DNA: TGTGCCAGCTCACAAACGGACTTCCAAGAGTGGAAACTGTTTTTT.

The chain joins TRBV6-5 to TRBJ2-7, with a weak D call TRBD2 (5 bases). The CDR3 is made up of 14 amino acids. Trimming stripped 5 bases from V and 6 bases from J, with 17 bases between. Germline assignment: CDR1 MNHEY and CDR2 SVGAGI. The CDR3, as DNA: TGTGCCAGCAGTCCCCGGGCGGAGGCAGGCGAGCAGTACTTC. Its protein product is CASSPRAEAGEQYF.

This clone was seen a few times. The chain uses TRBV30 and TRBJ1-5; a weak D match, TRBD1 (5 bases). Trimming took off 3 bases at V and 2 bases at J, with 11 bases between the two ends. Per germline, CDR1 GTSNPN and CDR2 SVGIG (reference sequence). The CDR3 is made up of 14 amino acids. The DNA for the CDR3 is TGTGCCTGGAGCCGCGGGACCGGCAATCAGCCCCAGCATTTT. The encoded protein is CAWSRGTGNQPQHF.

The chain carries TRBV7-2 and TRBJ2-7; 7 nucleotides align to TRBD1. The CDR3 contains 15 residues. Germline V lookup: CDR1 SGHTA, CDR2 FQGNSA. J gave up 4 bases and V 5 bases, and 11 bases lay outside the gene matches. The CDR3 region has the DNA TGTGCCAGCAGCCCCCACAGGGGCAGGGCTTACGAGCAGTACTTC. As protein: CASSPHRGRAYEQYF.

The chain carries TRBV6-1 and TRBJ2-7, with 11 bases lining up with TRBD1. Germline V gives CDR1 MNHNS, CDR2 SASEGT. The V segment lost 3 bases and the J segment 3 bases; nucleotides outside the gene matches: 4. The length of the CDR3 is 15 residues. For the CDR3, the DNA is TGTGCCAGCAGTGATCCCGGGACAGGGGGCTACGAGCAGTACTTC. Translation: CASSDPGTGGYEQYF.

This clone was counted a single time. V gene TRBV28 combines with J gene TRBJ2-7; no firm D call. Germline loops: CDR1 MDHEN, CDR2 SYDVKM. With 8 bases removed from V and 2 bases from J, the gap between germline ends came to 10 bases. CDR3 length: 12 amino acids. CDR3 sequence reads: CASQTSTYEQYF. In nucleotides, the CDR3 is TGTGCCAGCCAGACATCTACCTACGAGCAGTACTTC.

This chain connects TRBV28 to TRBJ2-1, with 7 bases identical to TRBD2. This CDR3 is 16 amino acids long. V shed 6 bases, J shed 1 base, and the junction held 9 bases outside the gene matches. Germline loops: CDR1 MDHEN, CDR2 SYDVKM. DNA for the CDR3: TGTGCCAGCAGCCCAATAGCGGGTAGATCCTACAATGAGCAGTTCTTC. It translates to CASSPIAGRSYNEQFF.

The chain employs TRBV4-3 and TRBJ1-2; 8 bases fit TRBD1. The CDR3 has 14 residues. Germline CDR1 reads LGHNA; CDR2 reads YSLEER. V lost 3 bases, J lost 6 bases, and 6 bases stayed unmatched. In nucleotides, the CDR3 is TGCGCCAGCAGCCAGGACAGGGAGGTCGATGGCTACACCTTC. Translation: CASSQDREVDGYTF.

The chain is built from TRBV7-9 and TRBJ1-4; maybe TRBD1 (6 bases). The CDR3 totals 16 residues. V lost 5 bases, J lost 8 bases, and 21 bases lay in between. Looked up from germline, CDR1 is SEHNR and CDR2 is FQNEAQ (reference sequence). CDR3 region: CASSDRQVTSGEKLFF. In DNA form, the CDR3 reads TGTGCCAGCAGCGATAGACAGGTCACCTCCGGGGAAAAACTGTTTTTT. The entire variable domain, with the rest obtained from reference TRBV7-9 and TRBJ1-4, is as follows: DTGVSQNPRHKITKRGQNVTFRCDPISEHNRLYWYRQTLGQGPEFLTYFQNEAQLEKSRLLSDRFSAERPKGSFSTLEIQRTEQGDSAMYLCASSDRQVTSGEKLFFGSGTQLSVL.

This clone has just one count. The rearrangement links TRBV5-1 to TRBJ1-1, with 8 nucleotides matching TRBD1. The germline V gene encodes CDR1 SGHRS and CDR2 YFSETQ. There are 16 residues in the CDR3. Trimming took 4 bases from V and 6 from J; bases not matched to a gene: 14. CDR3 DNA sequence: TGCGCCAGCAGCGCCAGACCAACAGGGGGTAGCTCTGAAGCTTTCTTT. Translated, it gives CASSARPTGGSSEAFF.

The chain recombines TRBV7-8 with TRBJ2-7; possible D gene TRBD2, 6 bases. Between the trimmed V and J ends, which lost 4 bases and 6 bases, there was a span of 13 bases. Germline CDR1 reads SGHVS; CDR2 reads FQNEAQ. CDR3 length: 13 residues. CDR3 nucleotide sequence: TGTGCCAGCAGCTCTGATGGAGGGGCCGAGCAGTACTTC. Its translation is CASSSDGGAEQYF.

V and J are TRBV6-2 or TRBV6-3 and TRBJ2-3; maybe TRBD2 (6 bases). V was cut by 5 bases and J by 4 bases, with 13 bases left in between. CDR1 is MNHEY and CDR2 is SVGEGT in the germline V gene. This CDR3 region has 14 residues. CDR3: CASSPRDLSDTQYF. CDR3 DNA sequence: TGTGCCAGCAGTCCGCGGGACTTATCAGATACGCAGTATTTT.

Notes on this clone: Mismatch with germline at one junction end may stem from a read error. The chain recombines TRBV27 with TRBJ1-1; 10 bases fit TRBD1. Germline loops: CDR1 MNHEY, CDR2 SMNVEV (reference sequence). The CDR3 length is 13 residues. CDR3 sequence (DNA): TGCCCCAGGACAGGGGGTAGGGACACTGAAGCTTTCTTT. The encoded protein is CPRTGGRDTEAFF.

The rearrangement joins TRBV19 to TRBJ2-1, with 7 bases aligning to TRBD2. The V and J ends lost 4 bases and 2 bases, in that order; junction bases with no gene match: 8. Germline V gene data show CDR1 as LNHDA and CDR2 as SQIVND (reference sequence). This CDR3 region has 16 residues. CDR3 sequence: CASSNPPGRAYNEQFF. The CDR3 DNA sequence: TGTGCCAGTAGTAACCCACCAGGGAGGGCCTACAATGAGCAGTTCTTC.